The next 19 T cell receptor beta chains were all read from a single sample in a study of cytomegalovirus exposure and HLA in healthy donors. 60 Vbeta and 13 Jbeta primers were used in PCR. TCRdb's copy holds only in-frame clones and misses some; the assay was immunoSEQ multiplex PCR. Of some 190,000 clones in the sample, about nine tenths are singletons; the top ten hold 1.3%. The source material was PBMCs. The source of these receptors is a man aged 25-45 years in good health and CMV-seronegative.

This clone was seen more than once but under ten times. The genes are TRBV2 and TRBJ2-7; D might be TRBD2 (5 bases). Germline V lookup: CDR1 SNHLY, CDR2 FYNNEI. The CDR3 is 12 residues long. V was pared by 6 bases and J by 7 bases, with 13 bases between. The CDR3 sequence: CASSRLDWEQYF. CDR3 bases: TGTGCCAGCAGCAGATTGGACTGGGAGCAGTACTTC.

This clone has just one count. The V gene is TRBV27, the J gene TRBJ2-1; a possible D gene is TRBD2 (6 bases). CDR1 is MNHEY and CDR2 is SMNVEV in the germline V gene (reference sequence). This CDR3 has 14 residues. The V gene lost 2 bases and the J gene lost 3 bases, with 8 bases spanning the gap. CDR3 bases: TGTGCCAGCAGTTTAGCGGGACGCTACAATGAGCAGTTCTTC. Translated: CASSLAGRYNEQFF.

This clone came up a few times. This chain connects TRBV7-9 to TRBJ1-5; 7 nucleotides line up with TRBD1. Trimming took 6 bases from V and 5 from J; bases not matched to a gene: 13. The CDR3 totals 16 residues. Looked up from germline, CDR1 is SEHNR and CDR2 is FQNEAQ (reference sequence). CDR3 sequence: CASSQGGMGADQPQHF. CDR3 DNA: TGTGCCAGCAGTCAAGGGGGCATGGGGGCGGATCAGCCCCAGCATTTT.

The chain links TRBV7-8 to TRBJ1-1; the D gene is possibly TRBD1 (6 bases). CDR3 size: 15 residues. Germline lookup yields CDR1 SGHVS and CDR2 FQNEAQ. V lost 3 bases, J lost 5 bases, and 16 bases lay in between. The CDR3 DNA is TGTGCCAGCAGCTTTGGGGGCATACGAGGGACTGAAGCTTTCTTT. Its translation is CASSFGGIRGTEAFF. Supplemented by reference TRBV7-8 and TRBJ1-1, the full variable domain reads GAGVSQSPRYKVAKRGQDVALRCDPISGHVSLFWYQQALGQGPEFLTYFQNEAQLDKSGLPSDRFFAERPEGSVSTLKIQRTQQEDSAVYLCASSFGGIRGTEAFFGQGTRLTVV.

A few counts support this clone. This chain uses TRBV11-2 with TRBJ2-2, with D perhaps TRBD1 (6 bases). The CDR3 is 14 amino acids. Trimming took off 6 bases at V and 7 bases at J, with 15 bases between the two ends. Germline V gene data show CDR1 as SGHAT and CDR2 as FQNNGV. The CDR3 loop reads CASSLGQRGGELFF. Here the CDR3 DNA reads TGTGCCAGCAGTCTCGGACAGAGGGGCGGGGAGCTGTTTTTT.

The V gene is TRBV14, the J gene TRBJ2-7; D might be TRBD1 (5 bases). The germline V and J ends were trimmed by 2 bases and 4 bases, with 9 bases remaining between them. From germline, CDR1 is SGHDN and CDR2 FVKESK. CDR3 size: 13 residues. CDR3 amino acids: CASSQPQDYEQYF. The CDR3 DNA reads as TGTGCCAGCAGCCAACCACAGGATTACGAGCAGTACTTC.

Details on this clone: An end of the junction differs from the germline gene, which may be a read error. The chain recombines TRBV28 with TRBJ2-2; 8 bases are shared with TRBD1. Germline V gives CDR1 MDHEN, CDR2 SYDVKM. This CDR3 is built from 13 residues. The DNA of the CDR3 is TGTGCCGGCAGGGGGCCCATTACCGGGGAGCTGTTTTTT. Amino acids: CAGRGPITGELFF.

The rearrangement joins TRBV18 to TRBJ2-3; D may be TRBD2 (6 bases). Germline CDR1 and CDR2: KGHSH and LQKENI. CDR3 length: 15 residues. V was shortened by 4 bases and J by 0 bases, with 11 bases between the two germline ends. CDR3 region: CASSHGRGSTDTQYF. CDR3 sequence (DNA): TGTGCCAGCTCACACGGACGGGGGAGCACAGATACGCAGTATTTT. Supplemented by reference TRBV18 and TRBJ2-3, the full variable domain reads NAGVMQNPRHLVRRRGQEARLRCSPMKGHSHVYWYRQLPEEGLKFMVYLQKENIIDESGMPKERFSAEFPKEGPSILRIQQVVRGDSAAYFCASSHGRGSTDTQYFGPGTRLTVL.

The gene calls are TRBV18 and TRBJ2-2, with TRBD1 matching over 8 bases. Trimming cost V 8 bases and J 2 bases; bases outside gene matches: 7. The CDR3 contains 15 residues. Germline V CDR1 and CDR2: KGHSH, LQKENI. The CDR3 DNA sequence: TGTGCCAGCACCCGGGGGACAGGCAACACCGGGGAGCTGTTTTTT. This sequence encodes CASTRGTGNTGELFF.

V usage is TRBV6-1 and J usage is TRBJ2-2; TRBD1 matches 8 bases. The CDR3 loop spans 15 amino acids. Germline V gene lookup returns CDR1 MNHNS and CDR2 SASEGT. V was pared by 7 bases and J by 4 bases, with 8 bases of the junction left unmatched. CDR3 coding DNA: TGTGCCAGCAAACCTACAGGGGGGAGCACCGGGGAGCTGTTTTTT. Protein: CASKPTGGSTGELFF.

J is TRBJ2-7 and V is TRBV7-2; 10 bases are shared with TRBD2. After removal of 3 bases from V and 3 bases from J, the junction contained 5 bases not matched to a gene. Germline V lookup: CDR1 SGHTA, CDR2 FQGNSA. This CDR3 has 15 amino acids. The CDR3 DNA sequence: TGTGCCAGCAGCTTCAGGACTAGCGGCTTCTACGAGCAGTACTTC. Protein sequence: CASSFRTSGFYEQYF.

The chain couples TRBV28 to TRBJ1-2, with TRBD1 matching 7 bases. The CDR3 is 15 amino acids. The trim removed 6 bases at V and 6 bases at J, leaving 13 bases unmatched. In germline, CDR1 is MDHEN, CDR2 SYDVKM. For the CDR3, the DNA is TGTGCCAGCAGCTATCCTAGGGGGCGCGGGAATGGCTACACCTTC. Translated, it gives CASSYPRGRGNGYTF.

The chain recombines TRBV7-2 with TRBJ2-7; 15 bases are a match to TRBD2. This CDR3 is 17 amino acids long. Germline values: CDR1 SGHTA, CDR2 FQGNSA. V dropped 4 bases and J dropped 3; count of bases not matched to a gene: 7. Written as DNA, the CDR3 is TGTGCCAGCAGCTCGGGAAGGACTAGCGGGAGGGTCTACGAGCAGTACTTC. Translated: CASSSGRTSGRVYEQYF.

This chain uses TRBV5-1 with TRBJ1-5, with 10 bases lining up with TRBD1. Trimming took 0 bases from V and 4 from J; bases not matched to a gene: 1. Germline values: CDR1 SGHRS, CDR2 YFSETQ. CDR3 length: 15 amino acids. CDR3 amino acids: CASSLGTGGNQPQHF. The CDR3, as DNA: TGCGCCAGCAGCTTGGGGACAGGGGGGAATCAGCCCCAGCATTTT.

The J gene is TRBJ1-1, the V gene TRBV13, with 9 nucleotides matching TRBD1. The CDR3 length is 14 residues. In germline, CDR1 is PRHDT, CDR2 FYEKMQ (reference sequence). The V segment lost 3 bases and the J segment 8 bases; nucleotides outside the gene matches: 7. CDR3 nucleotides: TGTGCCAGCAGCTTCACCCCGGGACAGGGAGAAGCTTTCTTT. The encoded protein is CASSFTPGQGEAFF.

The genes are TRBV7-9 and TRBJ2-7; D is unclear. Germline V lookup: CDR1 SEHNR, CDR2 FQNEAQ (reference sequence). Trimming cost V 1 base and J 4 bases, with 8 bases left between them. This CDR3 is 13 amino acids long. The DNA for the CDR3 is TGTGCCAGCAGCTTAGTCAGGTCGTACGAGCAGTACTTC. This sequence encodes CASSLVRSYEQYF.

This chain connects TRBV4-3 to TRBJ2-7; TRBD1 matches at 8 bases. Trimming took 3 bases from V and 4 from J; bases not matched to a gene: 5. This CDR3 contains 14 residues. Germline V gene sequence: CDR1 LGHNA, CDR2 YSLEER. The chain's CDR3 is CASSQGQVGYEQYF. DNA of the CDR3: TGCGCCAGCAGCCAGGGACAGGTTGGGTACGAGCAGTACTTC.

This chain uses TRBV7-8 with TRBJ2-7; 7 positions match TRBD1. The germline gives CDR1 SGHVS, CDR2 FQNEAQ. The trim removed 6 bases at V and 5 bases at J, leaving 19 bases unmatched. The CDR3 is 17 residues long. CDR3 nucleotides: TGTGCCAGCAGGCCTTTTCGGTTTGACAGGGCTAAGAACGAGCAGTACTTC. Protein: CASRPFRFDRAKNEQYF. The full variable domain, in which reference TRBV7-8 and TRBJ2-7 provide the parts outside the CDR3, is GAGVSQSPRYKVAKRGQDVALRCDPISGHVSLFWYQQALGQGPEFLTYFQNEAQLDKSGLPSDRFFAERPEGSVSTLKIQRTQQEDSAVYLCASRPFRFDRAKNEQYFGPGTRLTVT.

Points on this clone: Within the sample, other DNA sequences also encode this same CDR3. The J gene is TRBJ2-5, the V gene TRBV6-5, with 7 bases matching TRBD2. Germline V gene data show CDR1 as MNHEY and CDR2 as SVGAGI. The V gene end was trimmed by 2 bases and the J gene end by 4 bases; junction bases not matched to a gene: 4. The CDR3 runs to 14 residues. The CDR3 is CASSYPGGGETQYF. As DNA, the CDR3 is TGTGCCAGCAGTTACCCGGGGGGAGGAGAGACCCAGTACTTC.